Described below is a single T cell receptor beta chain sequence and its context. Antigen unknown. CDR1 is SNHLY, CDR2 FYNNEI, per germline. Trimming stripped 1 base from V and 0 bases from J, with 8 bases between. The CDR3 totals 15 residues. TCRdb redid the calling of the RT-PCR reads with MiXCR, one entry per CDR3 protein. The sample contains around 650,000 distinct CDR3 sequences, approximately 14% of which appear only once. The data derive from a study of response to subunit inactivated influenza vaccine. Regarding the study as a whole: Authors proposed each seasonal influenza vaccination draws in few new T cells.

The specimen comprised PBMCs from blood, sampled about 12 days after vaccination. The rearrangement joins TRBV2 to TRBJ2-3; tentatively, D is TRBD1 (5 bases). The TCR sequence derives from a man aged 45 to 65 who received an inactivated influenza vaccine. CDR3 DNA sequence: TGTGCCAGCAGTGAAGGGGGCGCTAGCACAGATACGCAGTATTTT. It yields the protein CASSEGGASTDTQYF.